The 26 T cell receptor beta chains below come from one sample, sequenced in a study of blood T cells in healthy people across ages. Together with a sample-barcoded 5' primer, a J-beta primer mix was included in a second PCR lasting about 7 to 12 cycles. One entry per CDR3 protein results from TCRdb running MiXCR on the 5' RACE reads. The sample has approximately 800,000 distinct CDR3 sequences; about 53% are singletons. The sample was blood. Source of these receptors: a man aged 80 or over in good health.

The V gene is TRBV6-6, the J gene TRBJ2-4, with D unclear. The DNA end is a closer match to TRBJ2-5, so the J assignment may be wrong. This CDR3 region has 12 residues. Germline V gene data show CDR1 as MNHNY and CDR2 as SVGAGI (reference sequence). CDR3: CASSYSWGTQYF. The CDR3 nucleotides read TGTGCCAGCAGTTACTCGTGGGGGACCCAGTACTTC.

This clonotype was counted only a few times. The chain uses TRBV12-3 or TRBV12-4 and TRBJ2-1, with TRBD2 as a possible D gene (5 bases). V shed 10 bases and J shed 8 bases, with 21 bases lying between them. CDR3 length: 14 residues. CDR3 loop: CATTGIPRSDEQFF. Written as DNA, the CDR3 is TGTGCCACCACGGGAATCCCCAGATCGGATGAGCAGTTCTTC.

The V call is TRBV20-1, the J call TRBJ2-4; TRBD2 matches 10 bases. Near its end, the DNA agrees better with TRBJ2-5, so the J call may be wrong. The CDR3 has 15 residues. The V gene's germline CDR1 is DFQATT and CDR2 SNEGSKA (reference sequence). The CDR3 DNA reads as TGCAGTGCGCCGACTCTAGCGGGAGTTCAAGAGACCCAGTACTTC. This gives the protein CSAPTLAGVQETQYF.

This clonotype was observed a few times. The gene calls are TRBV11-2 and TRBJ2-3; tentative D call: TRBD1 (6 bases). V lost 7 bases and J lost 14, with 28 bases in between. Germline V gene data show CDR1 as SGHAT and CDR2 as FQNNGV. The CDR3 runs to 15 residues. CDR3 DNA: TGTGCCAGCACCACCGGAGGCAGGGGCGGAAGAGACGCGTATTTT. Protein product: CASTTGGRGGRDAYF.

Only a few counts were recorded for this clonotype. The chain joins TRBV24-1 to TRBJ2-1, with 8 bases matching TRBD2. The CDR3 is 15 amino acids. The germline V gene encodes CDR1 KGHDR and CDR2 SFDVKD. With 9 bases clipped from V and 7 bases from J, the junction kept 13 bases outside the gene matches. CDR3 in amino acids: CATETGTRGINEQFF. DNA of the CDR3: TGTGCCACCGAAACCGGGACTAGAGGTATTAATGAGCAGTTCTTC.

The gene calls are TRBV6-6 and TRBJ1-1; D is possibly TRBD1 (5 bases). V gave up 5 bases and J gave up 6 bases, with 10 bases separating them. This CDR3 has 12 amino acids. Germline CDR1 reads MNHNY; CDR2 reads SVGAGI (reference sequence). The CDR3 nucleotides are TGTGCCAGCAGTCGGGGGTTGGCTGAAGCTTTCTTT. Its translation is CASSRGLAEAFF.

This clonotype was seen repeatedly, ten times or more. This sequence joins TRBV7-2 and TRBJ2-7; the D gene could be TRBD1 or TRBD2 (5 bases each). The CDR3 is 15 amino acids. Germline V lookup: CDR1 SGHTA, CDR2 FQGNSA. V lost 1 base to trimming and J lost 3 bases, with 13 bases between them. Here the CDR3 reads CASSLDGTRNYEQYF. DNA of the CDR3: TGTGCCAGCAGCTTAGATGGGACGCGGAACTACGAGCAGTACTTC.

On this clonotype: At one boundary the junction diverges from the germline segment, which might be a read error. The chain recombines TRBV12-3 or TRBV12-4 with TRBJ1-1; a possible D gene is TRBD1 (5 bases). This CDR3 contains 14 residues. The CDR3 sequence is CASTLTAPNTGAFF. The CDR3 DNA reads TGTGCCAGCACCCTGACAGCTCCGAACACTGGAGCTTTCTTT.

The genes are TRBV20-1 and TRBJ2-7, with 7 positions matching TRBD2. There are 14 residues in the CDR3. Germline V lookup: CDR1 DFQATT, CDR2 SNEGSKA (reference sequence). The ends lost 4 bases at V and 4 bases at J; junction bases unmatched: 10. The DNA for the CDR3 is TGCAGTGCTATCAGTCGGCTAGCGGTTTACGAGCAGTACTTC. Its protein product is CSAISRLAVYEQYF.

This clonotype was found many times. The CDR3 DNA is TGTGCCAGCAGCATATCAGGACTAGCGGGAATGGATACGCAGTATTTT. This sequence encodes CASSISGLAGMDTQYF. The chain uses TRBV7-2 and TRBJ2-3; 12 bases map to TRBD2. This CDR3 spans 16 amino acids. Germline V CDR1 and CDR2: SGHTA, FQGNSA. V was pared by 5 bases and J by 6 bases, with 9 bases of the junction left unmatched.

This clonotype was found a few times. The chain uses TRBV6-5 and TRBJ2-7, with D uncertain. The germline V and J ends were trimmed by 0 bases and 2 bases, with 14 bases remaining between them. CDR3 length: 16 amino acids. From germline, CDR1 is MNHEY and CDR2 SVGAGI. CDR3 residues: CASSYSTVGNPYEQYF. The CDR3 DNA is TGTGCCAGCAGTTACTCCACCGTGGGGAATCCCTACGAGCAGTACTTC.

V gene TRBV29-1 combines with J gene TRBJ1-2; possible D gene TRBD1, 5 bases. The V and J ends lost 7 bases and 8 bases respectively, with 17 bases between them. CDR3 length equals 12 residues. CDR1 SQVTM and CDR2 ANQGSEA come from the germline V gene. CDR3 amino acids: CSAGGGPGGYTF. The CDR3 DNA sequence: TGCAGCGCCGGGGGGGGTCCGGGCGGCTACACCTTC.

This rearrangement joins TRBV4-2 to TRBJ2-7; D call uncertain. This CDR3 spans 15 amino acids. CDR1 is LGHNA, CDR2 YNFKEQ, per germline. The V end was cut by 0 bases, the J end by 2 bases, with 11 bases between. Here the CDR3 DNA reads TGTGCCAGCAGCCAAGATCAATCGAGCCCCTACGAGCAGTACTTC. It encodes CASSQDQSSPYEQYF.

The chain uses TRBV5-1 and TRBJ2-5; the match to TRBD1 covers 9 bases. This CDR3 has 15 residues. J was trimmed by 1 base and V by 7 bases; bases with no gene match: 8. Per germline, CDR1 SGHRS and CDR2 YFSETQ. CDR3 residues: CASYSLTGGQETQYF. CDR3 DNA sequence: TGCGCCAGCTACTCTTTGACAGGGGGCCAAGAGACCCAGTACTTC.

This chain joins TRBV6-6 and TRBJ2-7; D not certain. This CDR3 spans 14 amino acids. V was cut by 0 bases and J by 6 bases, with 12 bases left in between. Germline V gene sequence: CDR1 MNHNY, CDR2 SVGAGI (reference sequence). For the CDR3, the DNA is TGTGCCAGCAGTTACTCAGGTGCCAACTCCGAGCAGTACTTC. Protein product: CASSYSGANSEQYF.

This clonotype was recorded a few times. The CDR3 sequence: CASSLSRQNYGYTF. The CDR3 nucleotides read TGTGCCAGCAGTTTATCGAGGCAGAACTATGGCTACACCTTC. The chain carries TRBV27 and TRBJ1-2, with D uncertain. The CDR3 consists of 14 residues. Trimming pared 0 bases from V and 2 bases from J, leaving 7 bases between. Germline CDR1 and CDR2: MNHEY and SMNVEV (reference sequence).

This clonotype turned up a few times. The chain combines TRBV29-1 with TRBJ2-5; a possible D gene is TRBD1 (5 bases). The CDR3 contains 12 residues. Between the trimmed V and J ends, which lost 8 bases and 1 base, there was a span of 11 bases. The germline CDR1 and CDR2 sequences are SQVTM and ANQGSEA. In DNA form, the CDR3 reads TGCAGCAGTGGACACTTCCAAGAGACCCAGTACTTC. Encoded protein: CSSGHFQETQYF.

The chain recombines TRBV7-2 with TRBJ2-5, with a possible D match to TRBD2 (5 bases). The DNA end is a closer match to TRBJ2-1, so the J assignment may be wrong. The CDR3 length is 13 residues. Germline V gene lookup returns CDR1 SGHTA and CDR2 FQGNSA. CDR3 protein: CASAFAGKETQFF. CDR3 DNA sequence: TGTGCCAGCGCCTTCGCGGGCAAAGAGACCCAGTTCTTC.

The V call is TRBV3-1, the J call TRBJ1-2; D remains ambiguous. The CDR3 covers 13 residues. Germline V gene lookup returns CDR1 LGHDT and CDR2 YNNKEL (reference sequence). The ends were cut back, 3 bases at V and 4 bases at J, with 9 bases in the middle. DNA for the CDR3: TGTGCCAGCAGCCAGGATACAGCCTATGGCTACACCTTC. Protein sequence: CASSQDTAYGYTF.

The chain links TRBV27 to TRBJ1-4, with 7 bases fitting TRBD1. V shed 5 bases and J 8 bases; nucleotides not matched to a gene: 11. This CDR3 spans 15 amino acids. Germline V gene data show CDR1 as MNHEY and CDR2 as SMNVEV (reference sequence). The CDR3 bases are TGTGCCAGCAGTCGGGCAGGGGGGTTGGGAGAAAAACTGTTTTTT. It codes for CASSRAGGLGEKLFF.

The genes are TRBV12-3 or TRBV12-4 and TRBJ1-2; D might be TRBD1 (6 bases). Trimming cost V 3 bases and J 7 bases, with 12 bases left between them. This CDR3 is 13 amino acids long. CDR3 in amino acids: CASSFGRGCGYTF. The CDR3 coding sequence is TGTGCCAGCAGTTTCGGCAGGGGCTGTGGCTACACCTTC.

The chain uses TRBV3-1 and TRBJ1-1; the D is unclear. V lost 1 base and J lost 6, with 6 bases in between. The germline V gene has CDR1 LGHDT and CDR2 YNNKEL (reference sequence). The CDR3 spans 12 residues. The CDR3 DNA sequence: TGTGCCAGCAGCCAAGGGGCCTCTGAAGCTTTCTTT. Residues: CASSQGASEAFF.

The chain combines TRBV3-1 with TRBJ2-4; 10 nucleotides line up with TRBD1. Germline CDR1 and CDR2: LGHDT and YNNKEL (reference sequence). The CDR3 has 16 amino acids. V gave up 4 bases and J gave up 2 bases; unmatched junction bases: 5. For the CDR3, the DNA is TGTGCCAGCAGCCTCCGGGACAGGGGCACCAAAAACATTCAGTACTTC. Protein product: CASSLRDRGTKNIQYF. Full variable domain (remainder filled in from reference TRBV3-1 and TRBJ2-4): DTAVSQTPKYLVTQMGNDKSIKCEQNLGHDTMYWYKQDSKKFLKIMFSYNNKELIINETVPNRFSPKSPDKAHLNLHINSLELGDSAVYFCASSLRDRGTKNIQYFGAGTRLSVL.

The table lists this clonotype with a few counts. The CDR3 region has the DNA TGCAGCGTTGCAGGGGGCGGGGGGGCCAACGTCCTGACTTTC. Translated, it gives CSVAGGGGANVLTF. V is TRBV29-1 and J is TRBJ2-6; the match to TRBD1 covers 8 bases. The V gene end was trimmed by 4 bases and the J gene end by 4 bases; junction bases not matched to a gene: 3. The CDR3 totals 14 residues. Germline V gene sequence: CDR1 SQVTM, CDR2 ANQGSEA.

This clonotype has just one count. J is TRBJ2-5 and V is TRBV29-1; 7 nucleotides align to TRBD1. V shed 6 bases and J 13 bases; nucleotides not matched to a gene: 20. The CDR3 has 14 amino acids. Germline CDR1 is SQVTM and CDR2 is ANQGSEA. This chain's CDR3 is CSVAQVRGSYERYF. Written as DNA, the CDR3 is TGCAGCGTCGCCCAAGTCAGGGGGAGCTACGAGCGGTACTTC.

The CDR3 sequence: CASSHSRGAGGYTF. CDR3 DNA: TGTGCCAGCAGCCACTCTCGAGGGGCGGGCGGCTACACCTTC. The V gene is TRBV5-5, the J gene TRBJ1-2, with D perhaps TRBD1 (5 bases). Per the germline V gene, CDR1 is SGHKS and CDR2 is YYEKEE (reference sequence). Trimming shortened V by 4 bases and J by 8 bases, and 18 bases separated the two germline ends. The CDR3 loop spans 14 amino acids.